This TCR beta chain comes out of a study of blood T cell repertoires in COVID-19. Background on the study: Spain, Italy and the United States supplied samples that represented acute and convalescent COVID-19. Sources were T cells, B-cell-depleted T cells, or PBMCs; the material itself was cDNA or gDNA.

The CDR3 is 12 amino acids. V shed 4 bases and J shed 6 bases, with 9 bases lying between them. Germline V CDR1 and CDR2: MDHEN, SYDVKM. In the authors' methods: Amplification with reference gene primers provided the estimates of nucleated cell counts. Repertoires were generated with immunoSEQ multiplex PCR, while TCRdb's copy carries only in-frame clones and drops some. The V and J calls and clone size are taken from that table; D and trimming were inferred from the DNA. Here the sample spans some 190,000 clones, 88% being singletons. The material sequenced was peripheral blood. The sequence came from a man aged 18 to 30 with active or convalescent COVID-19. The chain is built from TRBV28 and TRBJ1-1; D uncertain. CDR3 sequence reads: CASSSPLAEAFF. The CDR3 region has the DNA TGTGCCAGCAGTTCTCCGTTAGCTGAAGCTTTCTTT.